This is a list of T cell receptor beta chains from one sample in a study of blood T cell repertoires in COVID-19. Sequencing used immunoSEQ multiplex PCR; TCRdb keeps in-frame clones, though not all of them. This sample carries a few hundred thousand clones, roughly 80% of them seen once, and the ten largest clones take around 8%. The material sequenced was peripheral blood. The origin of the receptors is a woman at least 80 years old with COVID-19, enrolled during active disease. Each CDR3 is given with its conserved first and last residue. A D gene is named only where the DNA matches it firmly. Some rows mark clone size as missing; the rest say once, few, many or name a class of expanded clone.

TRBV5-1,NA,TRBD1,TRBJ2-7,CASSLGTGTGANEQYF,TGCGCCAGCAGCTTGGGAACCGGGACAGGGGCTAACGAGCAGTACTTC
TRBV7-8,NA,NA,TRBJ1-5,CASSLGGGNQPQHF,TGTGCCAGCAGCTTGGGGGGGGGAAACCAGCCCCAGCATTTT
TRBV2,NA,NA,TRBJ2-3,CASSEGTRTDTQYF,TGTGCCAGCAGTGAAGGGACTCGCACAGATACGCAGTATTTT
TRBV4-3,NA,NA,TRBJ2-3,CASSQARLVNTDTQYF,TGCGCCAGCAGCCAAGCGAGACTAGTGAACACAGATACGCAGTATTTT
TRBV5-4,NA,NA,TRBJ2-5,CASSFPRGETQYF,TGTGCCAGCAGCTTCCCCCGGGGAGAGACCCAGTACTTC
TRBV7-2,NA,TRBD2,TRBJ2-7,CASSRRPGGEQYF,TGTGCCAGCAGCCGGCGCCCGGGGGGGGAGCAGTACTTC
TRBV7-9,NA,TRBD1,TRBJ2-7,CASSTWDRAYEQYF,TGTGCCAGCAGCACATGGGACAGGGCCTACGAGCAGTACTTC
TRBV19,NA,NA,TRBJ2-4,CASRIGGEDPTKNIQYF,TGTGCCAGTAGGATAGGTGGGGAGGACCCCACCAAAAACATTCAGTACTTC
TRBV9,NA,NA,TRBJ1-2,CASSVSGVNYGYTF,TGTGCCAGCAGCGTCTCAGGGGTTAACTATGGCTACACCTTC
TRBV7-2,NA,TRBD2,TRBJ2-7,CASRLAGYTTYEQYF,TGTGCCAGCAGACTAGCGGGGTACACTACCTACGAGCAGTACTTC
TRBV6-6,NA,NA,TRBJ1-1,CASSSSDRPEAFF,TGTGCCAGCAGTTCGTCTGACAGGCCTGAAGCTTTCTTT
TRBV4-1,many,TRBD2,TRBJ2-2,CASSQDIAGGTGELFF,TGCGCCAGCAGCCAAGATATTGCGGGGGGCACCGGGGAGCTGTTTTTT
TRBV6-5,NA,NA,TRBJ2-5,CASSSRETQYF,TGTGCCAGCAGTTCCAGGGAGACCCAGTACTTC
TRBV6-6,few,NA,TRBJ1-2,CASSYLTQNYGYTF,TGTGCCAGCAGTTACTTGACACAGAACTATGGCTACACCTTC
TRBV19,NA,NA,TRBJ1-5,CASSTVIGWPQHF,TGTGCCAGTAGCACTGTAATTGGTTGGCCCCAGCATTTT
TRBV5-1,once,NA,TRBJ1-5,CASSRDSNQPQHF,TGCGCCAGCAGCCGGGATAGCAATCAGCCCCAGCATTTT
TRBV18,NA,NA,TRBJ1-1,CASSPQRDRKAFF,TGTGCCAGCTCACCACAGAGGGATCGGAAAGCTTTCTTT
TRBV19,few,NA,TRBJ1-2,CATRGANRANYGYTF,TGTGCCACCCGGGGTGCCAACAGGGCAAACTATGGCTACACCTTC
TRBV9,NA,TRBD2,TRBJ2-7,CASSADLTSFEQYF,TGTGCCAGCAGCGCCGACCTGACTAGCTTCGAGCAGTACTTC
TRBV5-6,once,TRBD1,TRBJ2-5,CASSSSGRGPQETQYF,TGTGCCAGCAGCTCGTCGGGCAGGGGGCCCCAAGAGACCCAGTACTTC
TRBV6-6,few,NA,TRBJ1-1,CASSYSRGSGTEAFF,TGTGCCAGCAGTTACTCGAGGGGGTCTGGGACTGAAGCTTTCTTT
TRBV28,NA,NA,TRBJ1-1,CATMRGRNTEAFF,TGTGCCACCATGCGAGGGAGGAACACTGAAGCTTTCTTT
TRBV19,NA,TRBD2,TRBJ2-1,CASSVVAGGYNEQFF,TGTGCCAGTAGTGTGGTAGCGGGAGGCTACAATGAGCAGTTCTTC
TRBV11-2,NA,TRBD1,TRBJ2-3,CASSLGGTGGWDTQYF,TGTGCCAGCAGCTTAGGGGGTACAGGGGGCTGGGATACGCAGTATTTT
TRBV29-1,NA,NA,TRBJ1-1,CSVEMTGAEAFF,TGCAGCGTTGAGATGACAGGCGCTGAAGCTTTCTTT
TRBV25-1,NA,NA,TRBJ1-2,CASSEYIGSGYTF,TGTGCCAGCAGTGAATATATCGGGAGCGGCTACACCTTC